This T cell receptor beta chain derives from a study of memory CD4+ T cells and cytomegalovirus serostatus. As for the study in general: Of the healthy Belgian adults, 9 were CMV seropositive and 24 seronegative.

The V gene's germline CDR1 is SGHVS and CDR2 FNYEAQ. There are 13 residues in the CDR3. Trimming removed 1 base at V and 3 bases at J, with 7 bases between. The repertoire was sequenced with immunoSEQ multiplex PCR; TCRdb's copy has only in-frame clones and lacks some. The table records under 85,000 clones, just under 80% of them present only once. Notes on the study in general: About 40% of the roughly 150 known CMV-associated TCRbeta sequences appeared in CD4+ memory. Median bootstrapped AUC for CMV status was approximately 0.94 originally, about 0.9 US-trained.

With respect to this clone: Its antigen is unidentified.

Single viable CD3+CD4+CD8-CD45RO+ cells were sorted as the memory CD4+ T cells. Donors' CMV status reflects serum IgG against pp150, pp28, p38, p52. The TCR originated in an adult in good health and CMV-seropositive. The sequencing sample was made of memory CD4+ T cells from blood. The chain joins TRBV7-6 to TRBJ2-7; the D is unclear. The CDR3 spells CASSLDGNYEQYF. The CDR3, as DNA: TGTGCCAGCAGCTTAGACGGAAACTACGAGCAGTACTTC.